This TCR beta chain was identified during a study of blood T cell repertoires in COVID-19. Germline-derived CDR1 and CDR2 are KGHSH and LQKENI. This CDR3 region has 15 residues. The ends were cut back, 5 bases at V and 1 base at J, with 11 bases in the middle. Per the authors' pipeline: Amplification from reference gene primers served as the basis for estimated nucleated cell counts. Measured with immunoSEQ multiplex PCR; TCRdb has only the in-frame clones, and not every one. V and J calls and clone size come straight from that table; D and trimming were deduced from the DNA. The sample has 70,000 to 90,000 clones; 75% to 90% are singletons.

This chain uses TRBV18 with TRBJ1-4; D ambiguous. The sequencing sample was made of peripheral blood. The sequence derives from an elderly woman with acute or convalescent COVID-19. The CDR3 sequence is CASSVPGGTNEKLFF. The CDR3 DNA reads TGTGCCAGCTCAGTTCCGGGAGGAACTAATGAAAAACTGTTTTTT.